This TCR beta chain originates from a study of Graves' ophthalmopathy and Graves' hyperthyroidism. In germline, CDR1 is DFQATT, CDR2 SNEGSKA (reference sequence). The CDR3 extends over 15 amino acids. V was pared by 2 bases and J by 2 bases, with 16 bases between. This clonotype occurred many times. Amplification of the TCR beta CDR3 regions used RNA transcripts (as template). HTBI primers served in a first-round RT-PCR, which a second-round multiplex PCR followed. TCRdb redid the calling of the multiplex PCR reads with MiXCR, one entry per CDR3 protein. Of about 370,000 distinct CDR3 sequences listed, roughly 15% are singletons.

The V call is TRBV20-1, the J call TRBJ2-7, with a tentative D call TRBD2 (5 bases). This TCR derives from an adult woman with stable Graves' hyperthyroidism. Source material: peripheral blood. The CDR3 here is CSARREGAATYEQYF. As DNA, the CDR3 is TGCAGTGCTAGACGCGAGGGAGCGGCCACCTACGAGCAGTACTTC.